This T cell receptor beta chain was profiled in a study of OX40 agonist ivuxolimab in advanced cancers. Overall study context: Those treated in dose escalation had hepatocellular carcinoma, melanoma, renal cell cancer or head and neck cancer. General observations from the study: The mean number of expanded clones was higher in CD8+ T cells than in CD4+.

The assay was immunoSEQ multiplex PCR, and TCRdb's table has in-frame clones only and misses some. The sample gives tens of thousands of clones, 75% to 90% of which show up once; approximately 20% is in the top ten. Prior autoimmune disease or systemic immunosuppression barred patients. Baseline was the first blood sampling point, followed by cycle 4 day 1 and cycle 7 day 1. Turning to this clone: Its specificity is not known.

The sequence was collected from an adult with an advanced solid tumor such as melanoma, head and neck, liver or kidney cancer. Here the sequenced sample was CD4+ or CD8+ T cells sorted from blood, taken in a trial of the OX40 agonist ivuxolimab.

This CDR3 reads CASSFRPTSTDTQYF. As DNA, the CDR3 is TGTGCCAGCAGCTTTCGACCGACTAGCACAGATACGCAGTATTTT. The chain couples TRBV7-2 to TRBJ2-3; D not certain. Germline assignment: CDR1 SGHTA and CDR2 FQGNSA. V lost 3 bases and J 0 bases, leaving 10 bases between the germline ends. The CDR3 length is 15 residues.